This entry concerns a single T cell receptor (beta chain). Its target is not known. Here immunoSEQ multiplex PCR was the method, and the copy in TCRdb shows in-frame clones only, minus some. The data show tens of thousands of clones, approximately 80% seen once. The CDR3 loop spans 17 amino acids. Germline V gives CDR1 SGHDN, CDR2 FVKESK. V dropped 4 bases and J dropped 2; count of bases not matched to a gene: 12. This sample was taken from a study of T cells in localized non-small cell lung cancer. Whole-study findings and limits: Overall survival was longer when the density of T cells in the blood was higher. Analysis by sequencing included only one tumor region, so heterogeneity remains possible. Measurement of T cell clonality placed uninvolved adjacent lung highest, above the level in tumor. When the top 100 tumor clones were examined, a median roughly 62 of them also appeared in the adjacent lung, which was paired and uninvolved.

This receptor was taken from a man aged 35 to 69 with stage III lung adenocarcinoma. The gene calls are TRBV14 and TRBJ2-3; 7 bases align to TRBD2. The sample consisted of peripheral blood mononuclear cells, taken before any cancer treatment. The CDR3 is CASSLFSGTTLTDTQYF. The CDR3 bases are TGTGCCAGCAGCCTCTTCTCCGGGACTACCCTCACAGATACGCAGTATTTT.